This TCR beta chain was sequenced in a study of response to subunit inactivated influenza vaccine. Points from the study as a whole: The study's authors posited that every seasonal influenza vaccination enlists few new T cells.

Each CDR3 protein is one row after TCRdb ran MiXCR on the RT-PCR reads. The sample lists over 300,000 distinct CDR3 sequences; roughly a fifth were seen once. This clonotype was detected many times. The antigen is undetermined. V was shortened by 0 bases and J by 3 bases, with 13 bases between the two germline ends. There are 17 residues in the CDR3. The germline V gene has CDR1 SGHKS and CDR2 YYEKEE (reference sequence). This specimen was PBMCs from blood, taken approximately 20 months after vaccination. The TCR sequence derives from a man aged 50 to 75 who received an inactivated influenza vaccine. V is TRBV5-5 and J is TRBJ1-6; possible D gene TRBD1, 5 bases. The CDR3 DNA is TGTGCCAGCAGCTTGGGACAGTCCCCCAACTATAATTCACCCCTCCACTTT. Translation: CASSLGQSPNYNSPLHF.